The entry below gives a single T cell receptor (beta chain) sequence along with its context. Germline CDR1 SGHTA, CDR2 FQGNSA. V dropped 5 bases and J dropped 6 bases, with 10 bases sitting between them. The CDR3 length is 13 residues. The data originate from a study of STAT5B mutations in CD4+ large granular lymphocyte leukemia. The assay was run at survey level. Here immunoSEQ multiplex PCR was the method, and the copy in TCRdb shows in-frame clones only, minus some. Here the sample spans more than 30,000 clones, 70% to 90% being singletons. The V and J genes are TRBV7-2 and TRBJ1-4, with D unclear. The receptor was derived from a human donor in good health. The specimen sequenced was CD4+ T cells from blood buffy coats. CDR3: CASSPRNDEKLFF. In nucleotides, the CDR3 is TGTGCCAGCAGCCCCCGGAATGATGAAAAACTGTTTTTT. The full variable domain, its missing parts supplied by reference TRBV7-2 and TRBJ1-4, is GAGVSQSPSNKVTEKGKDVELRCDPISGHTALYWYRQSLGQGLEFLIYFQGNSAPDKSGLPSDRFSAERTGGSVSTLTIQRTQQEDSAVYLCASSPRNDEKLFFGSGTQLSVL.